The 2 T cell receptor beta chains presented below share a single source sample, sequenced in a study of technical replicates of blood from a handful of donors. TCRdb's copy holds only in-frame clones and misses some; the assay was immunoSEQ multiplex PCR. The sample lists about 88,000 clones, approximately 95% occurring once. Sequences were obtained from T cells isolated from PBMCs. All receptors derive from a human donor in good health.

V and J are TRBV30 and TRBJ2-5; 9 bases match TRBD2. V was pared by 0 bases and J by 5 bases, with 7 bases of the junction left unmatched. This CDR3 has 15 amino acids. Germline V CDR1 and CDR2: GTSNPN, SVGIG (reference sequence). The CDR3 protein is CAWSVQEREVETQYF. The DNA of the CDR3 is TGTGCCTGGAGTGTACAGGAGCGGGAGGTGGAGACCCAGTACTTC. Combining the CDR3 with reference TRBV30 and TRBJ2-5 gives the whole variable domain SQTIHQWPATLVQPVGSPLSLECTVEGTSNPNLYWYRQAAGRGLQLLFYSVGIGQISSEVPQNLSASRPQDRQFILSSKKLLLSDSGFYLCAWSVQEREVETQYFGPGTRLLVL.

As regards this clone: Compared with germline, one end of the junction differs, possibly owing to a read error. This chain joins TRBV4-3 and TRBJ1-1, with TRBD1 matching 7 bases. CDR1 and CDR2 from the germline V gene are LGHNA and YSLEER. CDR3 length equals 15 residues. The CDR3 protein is CASSQGGTVNSEAFF. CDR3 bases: TGCGCCAGCAGCCAAGGGGGGACAGTGAACTCTGAAGCTTTCTTT.